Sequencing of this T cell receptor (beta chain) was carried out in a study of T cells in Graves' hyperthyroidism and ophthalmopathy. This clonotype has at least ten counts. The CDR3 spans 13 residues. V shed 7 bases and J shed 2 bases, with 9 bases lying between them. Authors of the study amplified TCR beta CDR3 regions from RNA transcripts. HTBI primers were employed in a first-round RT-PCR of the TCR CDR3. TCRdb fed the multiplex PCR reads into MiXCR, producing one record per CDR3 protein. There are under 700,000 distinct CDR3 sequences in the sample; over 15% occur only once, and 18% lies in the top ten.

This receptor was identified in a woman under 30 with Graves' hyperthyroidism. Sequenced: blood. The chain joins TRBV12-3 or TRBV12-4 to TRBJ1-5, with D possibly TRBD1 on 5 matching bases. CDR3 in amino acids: CASTGKGNQPQHF. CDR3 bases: TGTGCCAGCACAGGGAAGGGCAATCAGCCCCAGCATTTT.